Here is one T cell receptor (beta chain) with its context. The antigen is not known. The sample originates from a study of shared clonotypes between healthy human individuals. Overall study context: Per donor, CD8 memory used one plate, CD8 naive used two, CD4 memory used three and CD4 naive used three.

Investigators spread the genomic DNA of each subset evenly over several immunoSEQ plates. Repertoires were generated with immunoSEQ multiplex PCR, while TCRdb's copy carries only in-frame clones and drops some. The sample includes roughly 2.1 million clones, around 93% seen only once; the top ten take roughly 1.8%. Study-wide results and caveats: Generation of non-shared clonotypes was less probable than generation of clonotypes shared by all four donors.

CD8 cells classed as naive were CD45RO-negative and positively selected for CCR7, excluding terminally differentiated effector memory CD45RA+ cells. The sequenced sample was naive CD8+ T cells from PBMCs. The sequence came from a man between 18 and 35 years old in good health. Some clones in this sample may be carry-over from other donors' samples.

CDR3 DNA sequence: TGTGCCTGGAGAGTAGGGGGCACAGATACGCAGTATTTT. Protein product: CAWRVGGTDTQYF. The chain combines TRBV30 with TRBJ2-3, with D tentatively TRBD1 (5 bases). Per the germline V gene, CDR1 is GTSNPN and CDR2 is SVGIG (reference sequence). Trimming took 3 bases from V and 1 from J, leaving 8 bases between them. The CDR3 runs to 13 residues.